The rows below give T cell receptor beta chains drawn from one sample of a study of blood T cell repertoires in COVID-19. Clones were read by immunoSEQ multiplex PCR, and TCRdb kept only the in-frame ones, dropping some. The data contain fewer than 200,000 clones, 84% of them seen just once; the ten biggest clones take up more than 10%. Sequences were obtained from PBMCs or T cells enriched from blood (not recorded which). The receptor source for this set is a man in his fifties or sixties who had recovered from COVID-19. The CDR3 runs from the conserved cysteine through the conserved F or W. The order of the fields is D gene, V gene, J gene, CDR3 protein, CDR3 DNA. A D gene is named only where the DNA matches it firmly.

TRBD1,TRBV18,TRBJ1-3,CASSIGTGSGRNTIYF,TGTGCCAGCTCAATCGGGACAGGGTCCGGGCGAAACACCATATATTTT
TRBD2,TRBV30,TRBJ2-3,CAWSYQRGGSDTQYF,TGTGCCTGGAGTTATCAGCGGGGGGGCTCAGATACGCAGTATTTT
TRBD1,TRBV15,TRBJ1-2,CATSRDFDRGDGYTF,TGTGCCACCAGCAGAGATTTCGACAGGGGCGATGGCTACACCTTC
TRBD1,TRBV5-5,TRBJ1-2,CASSVDRVWNGYTF,TGTGCCAGCAGCGTGGACAGGGTTTGGAATGGCTACACCTTC
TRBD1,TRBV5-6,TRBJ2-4,CASSSRGTALAKNIQYF,TGTGCCAGCAGCTCTAGGGGGACAGCGCTAGCCAAAAACATTCAGTACTTC
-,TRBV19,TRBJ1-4,CASSPHGTLNEKLFF,TGTGCCAGTAGTCCCCATGGGACACTAAATGAAAAACTGTTTTTT
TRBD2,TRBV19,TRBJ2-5,CASSTTGGVPRETQYF,TGTGCCAGTAGTACCACGGGAGGAGTGCCCAGAGAGACCCAGTACTTC
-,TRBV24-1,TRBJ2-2,CATSDSRQVNTGELFF,TGTGCCACCAGTGATTCCCGACAGGTTAACACCGGGGAGCTGTTTTTT
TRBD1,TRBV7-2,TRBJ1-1,CASSYRDRGATEAFF,TGTGCCAGCAGCTACCGGGACAGAGGAGCCACTGAAGCTTTCTTT
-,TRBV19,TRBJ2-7,CASSMGFEQYF,TGTGCCAGTAGTATGGGCTTCGAGCAGTACTTC